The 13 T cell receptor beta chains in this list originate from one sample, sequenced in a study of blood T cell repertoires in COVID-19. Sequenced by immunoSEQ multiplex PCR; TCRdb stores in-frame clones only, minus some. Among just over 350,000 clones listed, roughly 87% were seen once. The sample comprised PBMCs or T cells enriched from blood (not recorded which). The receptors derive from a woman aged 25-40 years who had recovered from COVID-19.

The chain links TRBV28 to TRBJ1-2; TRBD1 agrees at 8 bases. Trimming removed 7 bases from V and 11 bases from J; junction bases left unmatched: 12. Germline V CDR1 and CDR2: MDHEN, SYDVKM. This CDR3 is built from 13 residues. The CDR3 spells CASISGGLQKYTF. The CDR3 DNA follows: TGTGCCAGCATTTCAGGGGGCCTTCAGAAATACACCTTC.

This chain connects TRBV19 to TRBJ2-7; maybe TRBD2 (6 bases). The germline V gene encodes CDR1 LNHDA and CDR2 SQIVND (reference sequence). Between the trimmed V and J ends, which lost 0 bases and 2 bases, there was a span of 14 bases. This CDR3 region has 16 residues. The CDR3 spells CASSIDLGGAPYEQYF. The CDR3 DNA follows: TGTGCCAGTAGTATAGATCTTGGCGGGGCCCCCTACGAGCAGTACTTC.

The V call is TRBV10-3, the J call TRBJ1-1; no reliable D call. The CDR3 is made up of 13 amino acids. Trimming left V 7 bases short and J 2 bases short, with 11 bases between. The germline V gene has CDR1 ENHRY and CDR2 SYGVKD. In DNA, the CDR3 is TGTGCCATCATGATCCAGGAAAACACTGAAGCTTTCTTT. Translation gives CAIMIQENTEAFF.

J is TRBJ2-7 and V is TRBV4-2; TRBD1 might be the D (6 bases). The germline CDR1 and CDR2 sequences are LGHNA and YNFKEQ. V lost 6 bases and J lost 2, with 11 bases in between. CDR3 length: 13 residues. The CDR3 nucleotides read TGTGCCAGCAGTCCGGGACACCCCTACGAGCAGTACTTC. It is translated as CASSPGHPYEQYF.

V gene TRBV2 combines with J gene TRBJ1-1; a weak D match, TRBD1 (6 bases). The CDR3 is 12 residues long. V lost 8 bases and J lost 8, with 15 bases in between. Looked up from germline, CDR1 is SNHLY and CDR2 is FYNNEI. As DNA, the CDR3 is TGTGCCAGCCGAGCGGACAGACAAGAAGCTTTCTTT. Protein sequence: CASRADRQEAFF.

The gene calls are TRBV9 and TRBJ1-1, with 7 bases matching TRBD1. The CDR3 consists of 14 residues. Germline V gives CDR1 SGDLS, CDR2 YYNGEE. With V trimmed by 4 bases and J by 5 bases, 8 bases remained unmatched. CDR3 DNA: TGTGCCAGCAGCACCCAGACAGGGAGGACTGAAGCTTTCTTT. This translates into CASSTQTGRTEAFF.

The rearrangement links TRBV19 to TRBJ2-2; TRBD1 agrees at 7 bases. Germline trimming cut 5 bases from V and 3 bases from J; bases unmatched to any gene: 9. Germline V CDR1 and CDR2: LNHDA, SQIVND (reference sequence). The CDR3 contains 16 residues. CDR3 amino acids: CASSSEGGTYTGELFF. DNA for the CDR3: TGTGCCAGTAGTTCGGAAGGGGGCACTTACACCGGGGAGCTGTTTTTT.

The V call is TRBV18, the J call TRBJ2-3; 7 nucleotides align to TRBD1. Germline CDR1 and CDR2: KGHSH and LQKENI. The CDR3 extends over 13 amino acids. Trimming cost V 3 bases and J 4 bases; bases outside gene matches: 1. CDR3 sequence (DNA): TGTGCCAGCTCACCTCAGGGGGCAGATACGCAGTATTTT. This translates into CASSPQGADTQYF. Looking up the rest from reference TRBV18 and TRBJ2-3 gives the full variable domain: NAGVMQNPRHLVRRRGQEARLRCSPMKGHSHVYWYRQLPEEGLKFMVYLQKENIIDESGMPKERFSAEFPKEGPSILRIQQVVRGDSAAYFCASSPQGADTQYFGPGTRLTVL.

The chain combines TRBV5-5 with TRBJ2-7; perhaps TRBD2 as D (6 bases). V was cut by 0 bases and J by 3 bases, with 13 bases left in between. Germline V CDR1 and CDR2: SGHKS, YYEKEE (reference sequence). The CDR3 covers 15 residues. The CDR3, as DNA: TGTGCCAGCAGCTTGGAATGGGGACTGAGCTACGAGCAGTACTTC. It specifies CASSLEWGLSYEQYF.

CDR3 nucleotide sequence: TGTGCCAGCAGTTTACCACTAGCGGGAGGACAGGAGCAGTACTTC. It encodes CASSLPLAGGQEQYF. The chain joins TRBV28 to TRBJ2-7; 12 nucleotides agree with TRBD2. V was pared by 2 bases and J by 7 bases, with 6 bases of the junction left unmatched. CDR1 MDHEN and CDR2 SYDVKM come from the germline V gene. This CDR3 is 15 amino acids long.

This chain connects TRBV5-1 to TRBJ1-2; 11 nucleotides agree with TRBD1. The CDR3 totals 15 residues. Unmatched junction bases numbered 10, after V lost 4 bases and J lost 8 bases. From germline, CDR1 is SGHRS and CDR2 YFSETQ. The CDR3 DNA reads TGCGCCAGCAGCCCCGCTGGGACAGGGGGTAGGGGCTACACCTTC. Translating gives CASSPAGTGGRGYTF.

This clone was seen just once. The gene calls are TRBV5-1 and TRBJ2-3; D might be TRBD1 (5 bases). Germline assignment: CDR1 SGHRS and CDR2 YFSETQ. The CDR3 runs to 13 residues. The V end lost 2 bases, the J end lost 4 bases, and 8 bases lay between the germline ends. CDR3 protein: CASSFQGPDTQYF. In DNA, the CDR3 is TGCGCCAGCAGCTTCCAGGGCCCAGATACGCAGTATTTT.

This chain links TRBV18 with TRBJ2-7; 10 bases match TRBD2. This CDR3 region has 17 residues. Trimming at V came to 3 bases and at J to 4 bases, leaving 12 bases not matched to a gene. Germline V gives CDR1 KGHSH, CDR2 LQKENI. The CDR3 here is CASSPGASGSLLYEQYF. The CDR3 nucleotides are TGTGCCAGCTCACCCGGGGCTAGCGGGAGTCTCCTGTACGAGCAGTACTTC.